The present TCR beta chain was sequenced within a study of blood T cell repertoires in COVID-19. Using immunoSEQ multiplex PCR, the repertoire was profiled, and TCRdb retains in-frame clones only, with some absent. The table shows 200,000 to 250,000 clones, with just over 85% occurring only once. The CDR3 has 14 amino acids. The ends were cut back, 1 base at V and 4 bases at J, with 8 bases in the middle. Germline-derived CDR1 and CDR2 are SGHRS and YFSETQ. The chain employs TRBV5-1 and TRBJ2-2; D not resolved. Sequenced: PBMCs or T cells enriched from blood (not recorded which). This TCR was recovered from a woman between 40 and 50 years old with acute COVID-19. CDR3 residues: CASSLYRSTGELFF. CDR3 bases: TGCGCCAGCAGCTTGTACCGGTCCACCGGGGAGCTGTTTTTT.